Listed below are T cell receptor beta chains from one sample, sequenced in a study of T cell responses to AZD1222 COVID-19 vaccine. The repertoire was sequenced with immunoSEQ multiplex PCR; TCRdb's copy has only in-frame clones and lacks some. The repertoire consists of 75,000 to 95,000 clones, with 80% to 95% occurring once and the leading ten covering around 30%. Source: peripheral blood, taken 28 days after the second AZD1222 dose. The source is an adult who received the AZD1222 COVID-19 vaccine. CDR3s include the opening cysteine and the closing phenylalanine or tryptophan. Fields, in order: V gene, CDR3 protein.

>TRBV4-2
CASSQATNTGELFF
>TRBV29-1
CSVAPGTGAYSNQPQHF
>TRBV30
CAWSHDGWSTEAFF
>TRBV11-2
CASSLVLRGNTGELFF
>TRBV13
CASSLGRAGLEAFF
>TRBV4-3
CASSQDLEQGGYGYTF
>TRBV24-1
CATSDENYGYTF
>TRBV28
CASNLAGGPRVGSYNEQFF
>TRBV7-2
CASSWDGRVSDTQYF
>TRBV27
CASSSGHEAFF
>TRBV20-1
CSASRRQGKAYEQYF
>TRBV2
CASSELDYAVSYNEQFF
>TRBV6-1
CASSEGRLAGDAGETQYF
>TRBV7-9
CASSLSYLNTEAFF
>TRBV27
CASSFSGQGGIQPQHF
>TRBV21-1
CASSEDGDTSYEQYF
>TRBV5-1
CASSLGGLNEKLFF
>TRBV7-3
CASSSVPAGSYEQYF
>TRBV18
CASSPGVGGADTQYF
>TRBV5-1
CASSPGQVHNEQFF
>TRBV12-5
CASGLAGGGEAFF
>TRBV6-5
CASSYRRSLAYYEQYF
>TRBV28
CASSLPGQGFNSPLHF
>TRBV7-2
CASSTQGSTGKLFF
>TRBV28
CASSSLYEQYF
>TRBV19
CASSGPTEGADTQYF
>TRBV4-2
CASSQDWDSGGSYNEQFF
>TRBV30
CAWSVGGRNEQFF
>TRBV28
CASSPGVLGEQYF
>TRBV25-1
CASSETGSNEQYF
>TRBV3-1/TRBV3-2
CASSPDSGRGGETQYF
>TRBV24-1
CATKEGSRDTQYF
>TRBV4-1
CASSPGGQNEQFF
>TRBV7-2
CASSLWERSNQPQHF
>TRBV28
CASRVPGGGRNEKLFF
>TRBV11-3
CASSPGGTDTQYF
>TRBV5-1
CASSLGSPSGQPQHF
>TRBV27
CASSFGRSYEQYF
>TRBV19
CASSPFEQGLKPQHF
>TRBV28
CASTSQGNTIYF
>TRBV6-2/TRBV6-3
CASSPLGTSALNEQFF
>TRBV3-1/TRBV3-2
CASSQGWGVYEQYF